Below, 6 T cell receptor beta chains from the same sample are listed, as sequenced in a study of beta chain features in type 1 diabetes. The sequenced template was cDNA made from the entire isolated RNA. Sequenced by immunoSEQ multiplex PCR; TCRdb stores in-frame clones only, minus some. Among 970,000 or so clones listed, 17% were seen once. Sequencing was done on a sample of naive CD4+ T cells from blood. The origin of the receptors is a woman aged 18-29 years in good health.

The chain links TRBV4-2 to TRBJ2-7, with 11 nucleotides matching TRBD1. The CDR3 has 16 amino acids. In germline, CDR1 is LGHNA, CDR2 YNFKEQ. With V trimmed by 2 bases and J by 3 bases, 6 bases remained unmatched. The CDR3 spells CASSQRTGGSSYEQYF. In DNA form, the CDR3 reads TGTGCCAGCAGCCAAAGGACAGGGGGCAGTAGCTACGAGCAGTACTTC.

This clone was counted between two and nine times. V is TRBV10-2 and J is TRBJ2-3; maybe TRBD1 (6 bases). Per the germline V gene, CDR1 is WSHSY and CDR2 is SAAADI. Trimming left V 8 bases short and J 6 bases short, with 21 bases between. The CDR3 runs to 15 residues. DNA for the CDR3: TGCGCCAGCTCCAGGGGCCTAGGGACGATGGATACGCAGTATTTT. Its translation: CASSRGLGTMDTQYF.

The CDR3 sequence is CASSPGTVINTIYF. As DNA, the CDR3 is TGTGCCAGCTCACCCGGGACAGTGATAAACACCATATATTTT. The rearrangement uses TRBV18 and TRBJ1-3, with 7 bases matching TRBD1. V dropped 3 bases and J dropped 6; count of bases not matched to a gene: 5. Germline V lookup: CDR1 KGHSH, CDR2 LQKENI. The CDR3 consists of 14 residues. The full variable domain, with the rest looked up from reference TRBV18 and TRBJ1-3, is NAGVMQNPRHLVRRRGQEARLRCSPMKGHSHVYWYRQLPEEGLKFMVYLQKENIIDESGMPKERFSAEFPKEGPSILRIQQVVRGDSAAYFCASSPGTVINTIYFGEGSWLTVV.

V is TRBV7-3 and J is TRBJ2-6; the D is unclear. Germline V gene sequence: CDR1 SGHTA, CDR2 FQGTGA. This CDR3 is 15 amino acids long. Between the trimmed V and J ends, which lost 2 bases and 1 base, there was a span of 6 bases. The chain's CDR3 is CASSLDGSGANVLTF. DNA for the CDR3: TGTGCCAGCAGCTTAGACGGGTCTGGGGCCAACGTCCTGACTTTC.

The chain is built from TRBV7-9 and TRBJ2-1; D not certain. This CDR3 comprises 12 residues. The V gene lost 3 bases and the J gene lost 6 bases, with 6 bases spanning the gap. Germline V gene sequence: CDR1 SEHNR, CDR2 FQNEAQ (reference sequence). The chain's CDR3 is CASSFGPNEQFF. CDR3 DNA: TGTGCCAGCAGCTTTGGGCCCAATGAGCAGTTCTTC. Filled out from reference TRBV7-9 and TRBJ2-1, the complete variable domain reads DTGVSQNPRHKITKRGQNVTFRCDPISEHNRLYWYRQTLGQGPEFLTYFQNEAQLEKSRLLSDRFSAERPKGSFSTLEIQRTEQGDSAMYLCASSFGPNEQFFGPGTRLTVL.

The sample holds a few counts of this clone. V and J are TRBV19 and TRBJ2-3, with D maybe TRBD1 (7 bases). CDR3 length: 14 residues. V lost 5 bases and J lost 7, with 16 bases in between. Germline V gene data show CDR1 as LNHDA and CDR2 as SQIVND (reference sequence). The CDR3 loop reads CASSHQGGQYTQYF. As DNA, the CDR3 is TGTGCCAGTAGTCACCAGGGGGGTCAGTATACGCAGTATTTT.